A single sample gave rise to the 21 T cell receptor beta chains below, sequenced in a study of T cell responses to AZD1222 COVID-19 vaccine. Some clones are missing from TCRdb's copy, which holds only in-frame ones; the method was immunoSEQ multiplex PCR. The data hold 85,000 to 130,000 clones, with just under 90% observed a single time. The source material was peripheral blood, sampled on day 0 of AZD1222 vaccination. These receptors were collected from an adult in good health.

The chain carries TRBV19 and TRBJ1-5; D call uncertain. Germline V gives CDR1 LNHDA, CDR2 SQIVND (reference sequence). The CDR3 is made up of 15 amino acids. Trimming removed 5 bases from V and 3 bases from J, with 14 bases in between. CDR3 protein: CASSVGRRSNQPQHF. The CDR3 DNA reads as TGTGCCAGTAGTGTGGGCAGGCGCTCCAATCAGCCCCAGCATTTT.

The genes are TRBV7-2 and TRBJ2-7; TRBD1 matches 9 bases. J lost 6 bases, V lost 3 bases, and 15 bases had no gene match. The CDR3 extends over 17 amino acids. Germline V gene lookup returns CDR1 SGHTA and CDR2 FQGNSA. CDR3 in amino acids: CASSFGSAGQGSPEQYF. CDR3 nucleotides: TGTGCCAGCAGCTTCGGCTCTGCGGGACAGGGAAGTCCCGAGCAGTACTTC.

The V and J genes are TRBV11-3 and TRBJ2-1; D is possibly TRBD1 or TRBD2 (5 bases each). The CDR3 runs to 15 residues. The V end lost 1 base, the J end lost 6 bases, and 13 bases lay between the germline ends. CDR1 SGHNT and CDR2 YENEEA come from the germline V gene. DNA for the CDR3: TGTGCCAGCAGCTTAGGTCCGGGACCCCGCAATGAGCAGTTCTTC. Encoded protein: CASSLGPGPRNEQFF.

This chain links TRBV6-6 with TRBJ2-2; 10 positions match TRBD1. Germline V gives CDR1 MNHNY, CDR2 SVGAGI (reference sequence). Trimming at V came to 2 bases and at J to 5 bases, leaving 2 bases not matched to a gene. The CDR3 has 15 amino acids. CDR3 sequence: CASSYTGQGTGELFF. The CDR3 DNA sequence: TGTGCCAGCAGTTACACGGGACAGGGGACCGGGGAGCTGTTTTTT.

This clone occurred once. CDR3 region: CASRAGAYEQYF. In nucleotides, the CDR3 is TGTGCCAGCCGAGCGGGGGCCTACGAGCAGTACTTC. This rearrangement joins TRBV6-5 to TRBJ2-7; TRBD2 aligns across 8 bases. Germline V lookup: CDR1 MNHEY, CDR2 SVGAGI. V was pared by 8 bases and J by 2 bases, with 2 bases of the junction left unmatched. There are 12 residues in the CDR3.

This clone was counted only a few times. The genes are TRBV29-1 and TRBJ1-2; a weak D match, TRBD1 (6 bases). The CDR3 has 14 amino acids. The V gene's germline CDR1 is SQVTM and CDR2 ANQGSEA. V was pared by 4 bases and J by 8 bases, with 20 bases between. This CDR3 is CSVAPKGHLKGYTF. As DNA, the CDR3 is TGCAGCGTTGCCCCCAAGGGACATCTCAAGGGCTACACCTTC. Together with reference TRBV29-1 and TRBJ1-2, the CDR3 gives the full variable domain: SAVISQKPSRDICQRGTSLTIQCQVDSQVTMMFWYRQQPGQSLTLIATANQGSEATYESGFVIDKFPISRPNLTFSTLTVSNMSPEDSSIYLCSVAPKGHLKGYTFGSGTRLTVV.

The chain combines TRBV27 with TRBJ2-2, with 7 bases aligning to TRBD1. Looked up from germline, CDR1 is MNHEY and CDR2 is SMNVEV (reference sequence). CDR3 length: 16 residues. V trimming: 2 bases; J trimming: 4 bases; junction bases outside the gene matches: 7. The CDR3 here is CASSLAGTAVTGELFF. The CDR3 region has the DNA TGTGCCAGCAGTTTAGCCGGGACAGCGGTCACCGGGGAGCTGTTTTTT.

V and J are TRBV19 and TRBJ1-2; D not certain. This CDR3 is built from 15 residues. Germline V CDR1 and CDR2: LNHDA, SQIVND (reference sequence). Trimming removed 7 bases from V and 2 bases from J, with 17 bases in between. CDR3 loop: CASKTSAESNYGYTF. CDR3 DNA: TGTGCCAGTAAGACCAGTGCAGAATCCAACTATGGCTACACCTTC. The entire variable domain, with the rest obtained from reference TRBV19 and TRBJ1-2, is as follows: DGGITQSPKYLFRKEGQNVTLSCEQNLNHDAMYWYRQDPGQGLRLIYYSQIVNDFQKGDIAEGYSVSREKKESFPLTVTSAQKNPTAFYLCASKTSAESNYGYTFGSGTRLTVV.

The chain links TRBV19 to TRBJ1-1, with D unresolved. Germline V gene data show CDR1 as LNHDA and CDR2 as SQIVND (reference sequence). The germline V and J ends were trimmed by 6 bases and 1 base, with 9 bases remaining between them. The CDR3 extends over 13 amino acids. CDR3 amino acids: CASSTRGNTEAFF. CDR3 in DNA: TGTGCCAGTAGCACCCGGGGGAACACTGAAGCTTTCTTT.

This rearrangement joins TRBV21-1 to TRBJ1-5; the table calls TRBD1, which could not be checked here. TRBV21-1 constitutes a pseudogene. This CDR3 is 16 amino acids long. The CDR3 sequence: CASSKGTGGYRQPQHF. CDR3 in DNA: TGTGCCAGCAGCAAAGGGACAGGGGGCTATCGGCAGCCCCAGCATTTT.

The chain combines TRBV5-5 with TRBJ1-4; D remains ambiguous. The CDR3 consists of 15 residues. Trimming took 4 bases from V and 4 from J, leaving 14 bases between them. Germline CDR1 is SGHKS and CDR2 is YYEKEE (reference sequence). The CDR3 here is CASSRNPDLNEKLFF. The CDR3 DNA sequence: TGTGCCAGCAGCCGCAACCCAGATCTTAATGAAAAACTGTTTTTT.

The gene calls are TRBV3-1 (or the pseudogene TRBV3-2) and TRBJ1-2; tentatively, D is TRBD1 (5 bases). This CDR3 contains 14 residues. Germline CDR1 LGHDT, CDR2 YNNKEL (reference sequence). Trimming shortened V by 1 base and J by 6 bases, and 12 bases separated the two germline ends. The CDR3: CASSQGGGTHGYTF. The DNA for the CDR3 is TGTGCCAGCAGCCAAGGCGGGGGTACGCATGGCTACACCTTC.

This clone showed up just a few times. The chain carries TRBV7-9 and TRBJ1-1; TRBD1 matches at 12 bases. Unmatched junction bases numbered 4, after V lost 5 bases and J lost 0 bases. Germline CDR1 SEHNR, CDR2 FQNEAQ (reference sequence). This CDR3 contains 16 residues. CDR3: CASSEGTGGMNTEAFF. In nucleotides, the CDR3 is TGTGCCAGCAGCGAGGGGACAGGGGGCATGAACACTGAAGCTTTCTTT.

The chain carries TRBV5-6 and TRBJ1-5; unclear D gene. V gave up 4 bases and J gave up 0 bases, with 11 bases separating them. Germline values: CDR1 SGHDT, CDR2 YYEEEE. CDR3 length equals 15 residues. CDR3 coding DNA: TGTGCCAGCAGCCTTGGACGGTATAGCAATCAGCCCCAGCATTTT. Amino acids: CASSLGRYSNQPQHF.

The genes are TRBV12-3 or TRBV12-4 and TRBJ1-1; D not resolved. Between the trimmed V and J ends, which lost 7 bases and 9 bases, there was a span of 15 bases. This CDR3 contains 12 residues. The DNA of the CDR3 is TGTGCCAGCAATCCGGGCCTGGGCAAAGCTTTCTTT. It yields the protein CASNPGLGKAFF.

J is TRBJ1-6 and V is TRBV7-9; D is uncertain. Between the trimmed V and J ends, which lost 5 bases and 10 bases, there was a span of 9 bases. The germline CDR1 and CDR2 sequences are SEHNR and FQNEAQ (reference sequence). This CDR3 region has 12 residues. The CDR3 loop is CASSLLGSPLHF. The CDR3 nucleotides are TGTGCCAGCAGCCTGCTCGGCTCACCCCTCCACTTT.

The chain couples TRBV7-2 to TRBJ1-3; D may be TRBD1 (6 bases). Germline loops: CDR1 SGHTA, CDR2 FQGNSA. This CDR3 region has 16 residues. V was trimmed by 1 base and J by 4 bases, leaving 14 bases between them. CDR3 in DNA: TGTGCCAGCAGCTTAGGGGGGCCACAAGGGGGAAACACCATATATTTT. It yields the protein CASSLGGPQGGNTIYF.

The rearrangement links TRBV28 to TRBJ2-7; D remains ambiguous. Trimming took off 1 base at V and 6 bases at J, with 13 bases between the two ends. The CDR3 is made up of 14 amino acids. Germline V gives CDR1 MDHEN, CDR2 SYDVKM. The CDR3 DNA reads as TGTGCCAGCAGTTTATTTGGGCCTAGGATCGAGCAGTACTTC. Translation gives CASSLFGPRIEQYF.

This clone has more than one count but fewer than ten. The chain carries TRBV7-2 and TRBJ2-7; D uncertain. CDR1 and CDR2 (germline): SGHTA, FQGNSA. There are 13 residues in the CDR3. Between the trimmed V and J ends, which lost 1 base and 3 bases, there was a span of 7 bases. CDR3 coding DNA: TGTGCCAGCAGCTTAGGGGTGAGCTACGAGCAGTACTTC. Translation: CASSLGVSYEQYF. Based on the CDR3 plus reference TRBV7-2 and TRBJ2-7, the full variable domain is GAGVSQSPSNKVTEKGKDVELRCDPISGHTALYWYRQSLGQGLEFLIYFQGNSAPDKSGLPSDRFSAERTGGSVSTLTIQRTQQEDSAVYLCASSLGVSYEQYFGPGTRLTVT.

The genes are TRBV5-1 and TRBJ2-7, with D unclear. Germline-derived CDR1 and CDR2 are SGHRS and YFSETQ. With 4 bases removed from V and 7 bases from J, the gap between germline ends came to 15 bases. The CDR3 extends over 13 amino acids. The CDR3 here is CASSIPRVGEQYF. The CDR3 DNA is TGCGCCAGCAGCATTCCCCGGGTAGGTGAGCAGTACTTC.

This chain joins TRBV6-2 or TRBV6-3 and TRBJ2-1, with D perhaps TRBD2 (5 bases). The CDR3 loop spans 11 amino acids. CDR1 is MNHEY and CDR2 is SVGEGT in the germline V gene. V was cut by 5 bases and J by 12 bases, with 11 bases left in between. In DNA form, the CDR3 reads TGTGCCAGCAGTATGCTAGCTGGGCAGTTCTTC. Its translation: CASSMLAGQFF.